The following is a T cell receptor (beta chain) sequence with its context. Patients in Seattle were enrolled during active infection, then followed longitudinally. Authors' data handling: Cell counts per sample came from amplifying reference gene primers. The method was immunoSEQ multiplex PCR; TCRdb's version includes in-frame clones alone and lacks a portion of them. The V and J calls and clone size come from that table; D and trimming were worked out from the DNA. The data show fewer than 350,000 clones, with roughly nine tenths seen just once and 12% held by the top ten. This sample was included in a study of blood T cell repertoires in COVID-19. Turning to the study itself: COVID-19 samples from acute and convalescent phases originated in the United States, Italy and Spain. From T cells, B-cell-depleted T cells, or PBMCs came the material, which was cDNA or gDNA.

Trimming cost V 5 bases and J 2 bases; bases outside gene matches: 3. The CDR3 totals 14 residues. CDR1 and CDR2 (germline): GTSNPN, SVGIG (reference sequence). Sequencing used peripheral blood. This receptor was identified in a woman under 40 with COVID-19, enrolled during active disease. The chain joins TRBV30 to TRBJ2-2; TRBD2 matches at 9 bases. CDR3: CAWERGANTGELFF. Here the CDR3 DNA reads TGTGCCTGGGAGCGGGGGGCCAACACCGGGGAGCTGTTTTTT.